The source of this T cell receptor beta chain is a study of T cells in Graves' hyperthyroidism and ophthalmopathy. RNA transcripts were the template for amplifying TCR beta CDR3 regions. The TCR CDR3 was amplified in a first-round RT-PCR using the HTBI primer set. TCRdb processed the multiplex PCR reads anew with MiXCR; each CDR3 protein has one entry. The table has about 400,000 distinct CDR3 sequences, roughly 13% seen once. Germline CDR1 reads LGHDT; CDR2 reads YNNKEL (reference sequence). The V and J ends lost 4 bases and 8 bases respectively, with 17 bases between them. The CDR3 extends over 15 amino acids.

This receptor was taken from a man aged 50 or older with Graves' ophthalmopathy. The sample taken for sequencing was blood. V gene TRBV3-1 combines with J gene TRBJ1-4; tentative D call: TRBD1 (5 bases). The CDR3 region has the DNA TGTGCCAGCAGCCCCCGTTACGGAGGGGAAGAAAAACTGTTTTTT. Protein: CASSPRYGGEEKLFF.